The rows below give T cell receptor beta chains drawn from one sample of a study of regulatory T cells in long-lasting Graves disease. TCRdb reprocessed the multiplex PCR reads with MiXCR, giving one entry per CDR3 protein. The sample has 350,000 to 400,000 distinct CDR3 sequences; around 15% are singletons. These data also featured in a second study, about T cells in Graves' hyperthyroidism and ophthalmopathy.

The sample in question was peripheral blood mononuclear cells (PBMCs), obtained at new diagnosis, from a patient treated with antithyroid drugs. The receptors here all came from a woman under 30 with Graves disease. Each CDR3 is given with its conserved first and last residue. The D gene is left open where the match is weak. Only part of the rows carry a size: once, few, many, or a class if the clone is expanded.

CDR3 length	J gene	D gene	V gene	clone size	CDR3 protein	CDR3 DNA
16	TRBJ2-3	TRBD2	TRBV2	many	CASSPGLAGDTDTQYF	TGTGCCAGCAGTCCTGGACTAGCGGGGGATACAGATACGCAGTATTTT
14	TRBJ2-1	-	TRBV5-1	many	CASSAGQPYNEQFF	TGCGCCAGCAGCGCGGGACAGCCGTACAATGAGCAGTTCTTC
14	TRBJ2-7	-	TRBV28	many	CASSRLGGGYEQYF	TGTGCCAGCAGCCGTCTGGGGGGCGGGTACGAGCAGTACTTC
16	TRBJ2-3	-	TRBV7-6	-	CASSLGGGASTDTQYF	TGTGCCAGCAGCCTAGGGGGTGGGGCTAGCACAGATACGCAGTATTTT
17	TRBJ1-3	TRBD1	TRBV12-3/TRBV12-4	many	CASRHRIQGMAGNTIYF	TGTGCCAGCAGACATAGAATACAGGGGATGGCCGGAAACACCATATATTTT
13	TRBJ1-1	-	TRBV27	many	CASSLRVSTEAFF	TGTGCCAGCAGTTTACGGGTGAGCACTGAAGCTTTCTTT
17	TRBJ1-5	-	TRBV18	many	CASSPRQAQATSQPQHF	TGTGCCAGCTCACCACGACAGGCCCAGGCGACAAGTCAGCCCCAGCATTTT
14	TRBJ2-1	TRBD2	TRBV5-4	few	CASSSGLAQDEQFF	TGTGCCAGCAGCTCGGGACTAGCTCAGGATGAGCAGTTCTTC
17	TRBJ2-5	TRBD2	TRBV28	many	CASSLLWAGGSQETQYF	TGTGCCAGCAGTTTATTGTGGGCGGGGGGGTCCCAAGAGACCCAGTACTTC
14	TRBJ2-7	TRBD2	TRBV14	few	CASSLGGGTHERYF	TGTGCCAGCAGCCTGGGGGGGGGTACCCACGAGCGGTACTTC
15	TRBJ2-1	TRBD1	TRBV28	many	CASTKWTGSYNEQFF	TGTGCCAGCACCAAGTGGACAGGGAGCTACAATGAGCAGTTCTTC
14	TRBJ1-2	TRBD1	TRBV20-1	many	CSARDVQGHYGYTF	TGCAGTGCTAGAGATGTACAGGGGCACTATGGCTACACCTTC
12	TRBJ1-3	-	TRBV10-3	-	CAIKGIGNTIYF	TGTGCCATCAAGGGGATTGGAAACACCATATATTTT
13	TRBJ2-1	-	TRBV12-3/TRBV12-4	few	CASTPGGGNEQFF	TGTGCCAGCACCCCAGGGGGGGGCAATGAGCAGTTCTTC
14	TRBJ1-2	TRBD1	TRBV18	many	CASSTLDRDGGYTF	TGTGCCAGCTCAACGTTGGACAGGGATGGCGGCTACACCTTC
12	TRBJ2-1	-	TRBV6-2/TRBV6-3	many	CASSAGFNEQFF	TGTGCCAGCAGCGCGGGGTTCAATGAGCAGTTCTTC
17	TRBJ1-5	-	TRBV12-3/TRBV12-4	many	CASTTQVGINSNQPQHF	TGTGCCAGCACCACCCAGGTGGGGATTAATAGCAATCAGCCCCAGCATTTT
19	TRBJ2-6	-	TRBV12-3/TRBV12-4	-	CASSLLRRGPGAGANVLTF	TGTGCCAGCAGCCTTCTCAGGCGCGGGCCTGGGGCTGGGGCCAACGTCCTGACTTTC
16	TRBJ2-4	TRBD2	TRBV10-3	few	CAISDPRLAGDYGQYF	TGTGCCATCAGTGACCCTAGACTAGCGGGGGACTACGGGCAGTACTTC
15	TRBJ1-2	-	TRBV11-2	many	CASSLVGGIDYGYTF	TGTGCCAGCAGCTTAGTGGGGGGGATTGACTATGGCTACACCTTC
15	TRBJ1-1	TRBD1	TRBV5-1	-	CASSTRQGELPEAFF	TGCGCCAGCAGCACCCGACAGGGGGAGCTCCCTGAAGCTTTCTTT
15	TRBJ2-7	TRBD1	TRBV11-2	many	CASSSYRDRTYEQYF	TGTGCCAGCAGCTCCTATCGGGACAGGACCTACGAGCAGTACTTC
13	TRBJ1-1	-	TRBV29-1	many	CSVDSGPETEAFF	TGCAGCGTTGACTCGGGACCGGAGACTGAAGCTTTCTTT
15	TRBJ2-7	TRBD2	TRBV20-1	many	CSTRLGTSGGYEQYF	TGCAGTACTCGACTTGGGACTAGCGGGGGGTACGAGCAGTACTTC
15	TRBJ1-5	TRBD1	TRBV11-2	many	CASSRTGNSNQPQHF	TGTGCCAGCAGTCGGACAGGGAATAGCAATCAGCCCCAGCATTTT
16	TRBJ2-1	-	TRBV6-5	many	CASSSMRAFSYNEQFF	TGTGCCAGCAGTTCCATGAGGGCGTTTTCCTACAATGAGCAGTTCTTC
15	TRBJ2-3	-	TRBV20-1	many	CSAIGAPGRADTQYF	TGCAGTGCTATCGGGGCCCCCGGAAGGGCAGATACGCAGTATTTT
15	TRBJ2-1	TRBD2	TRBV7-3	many	CASSPPGLASGEQFF	TGTGCCAGCAGCCCACCGGGACTAGCGTCGGGTGAGCAGTTCTTC
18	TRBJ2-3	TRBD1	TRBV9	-	CASSATQQGAGVTDTQYF	TGTGCCAGCAGCGCGACACAACAGGGGGCGGGGGTCACAGATACGCAGTATTTT
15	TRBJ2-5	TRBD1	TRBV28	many	CASRKTGTGQETQYF	TGTGCCAGCAGAAAAACGGGGACAGGACAAGAGACCCAGTACTTC
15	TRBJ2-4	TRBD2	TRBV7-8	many	CASSGSGTSGSLKYF	TGTGCCAGCAGCGGGTCGGGGACTAGCGGGAGCCTCAAGTACTTC
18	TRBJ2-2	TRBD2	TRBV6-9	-	CASSYLGTSGRAGGELFF	TGTGCCAGCAGTTACCTCGGGACTAGCGGGAGGGCCGGCGGGGAGCTGTTTTTT
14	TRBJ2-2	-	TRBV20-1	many	CSAPLLGLTGELFF	TGCAGTGCTCCGCTCCTAGGACTAACCGGGGAGCTGTTTTTT
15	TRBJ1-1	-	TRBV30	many	CAWSVIPGANTEAFF	TGTGCCTGGAGTGTTATCCCAGGGGCGAACACTGAAGCTTTCTTT
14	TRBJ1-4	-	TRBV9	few	CASSVEGTNEKLFF	TGTGCCAGCAGCGTAGAGGGGACTAATGAAAAACTGTTTTTT
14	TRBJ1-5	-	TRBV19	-	CASSMPGSGQPQHF	TGTGCCAGTAGTATGCCAGGGTCTGGTCAGCCCCAGCATTTT
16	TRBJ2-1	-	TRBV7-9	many	CASSPREGPTSSEQFF	TGTGCCAGCAGCCCCCGCGAAGGACCAACGTCGAGTGAGCAGTTCTTC
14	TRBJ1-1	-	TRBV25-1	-	CASSPPVMNTEAFF	TGTGCCAGCAGTCCTCCAGTGATGAACACTGAAGCTTTCTTT
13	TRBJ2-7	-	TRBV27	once	CASIGGVTYEQYF	TGTGCCAGCATTGGTGGGGTCACCTACGAGCAGTACTTC
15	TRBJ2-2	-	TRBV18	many	CASSPRLAFTGELFF	TGTGCCAGCTCACCACGGCTGGCGTTCACCGGGGAGCTGTTTTTT
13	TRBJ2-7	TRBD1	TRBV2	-	CAGDRGVLYEQYF	TGTGCCGGTGACAGGGGAGTTCTCTACGAGCAGTACTTC
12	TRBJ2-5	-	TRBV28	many	CASRQNQETQYF	TGTGCCAGCAGGCAGAATCAAGAGACCCAGTACTTC
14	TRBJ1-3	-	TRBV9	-	CASSEGSLGNTIYF	TGTGCCAGCAGCGAGGGGAGTTTAGGAAACACCATATATTTT
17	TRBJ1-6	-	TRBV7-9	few	CASSQPGTRSYNSPLHF	TGTGCCAGCAGTCAGCCGGGGACACGCTCCTATAATTCACCCCTCCACTTT
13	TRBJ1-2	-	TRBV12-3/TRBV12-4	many	CASSLGQFGGYTF	TGTGCCAGCAGTTTAGGACAGTTTGGTGGCTACACCTTC
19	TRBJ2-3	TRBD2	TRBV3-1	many	CASSHPGLAGPLSTDTQYF	TGTGCCAGCAGCCACCCAGGACTAGCGGGACCCCTGAGCACAGATACGCAGTATTTT
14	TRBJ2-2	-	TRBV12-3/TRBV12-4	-	CASSQGLVTGELFF	TGTGCCAGCAGTCAGGGGTTGGTCACCGGGGAGCTGTTTTTT
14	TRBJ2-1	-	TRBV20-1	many	CSAFGLDHYNEQFF	TGCAGTGCTTTCGGACTGGACCACTACAATGAGCAGTTCTTC
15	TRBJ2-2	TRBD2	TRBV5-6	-	CASSPGLGNTGELFF	TGTGCCAGCAGCCCGGGACTAGGGAACACCGGGGAGCTGTTTTTT
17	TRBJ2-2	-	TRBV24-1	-	CATSDRVGGRDTGELFF	TGTGCCACCAGTGATCGAGTGGGGGGCCGGGACACCGGGGAGCTGTTTTTT
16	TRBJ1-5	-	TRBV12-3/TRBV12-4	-	CASSLDPGMGNQPQHF	TGTGCCAGCAGTTTAGACCCGGGGATGGGCAATCAGCCCCAGCATTTT
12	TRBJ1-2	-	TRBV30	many	CAWSSGGWGYTF	TGTGCCTGGAGTAGTGGGGGCTGGGGCTACACCTTC
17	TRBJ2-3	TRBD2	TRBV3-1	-	CASSQDDFSGGADTQYF	TGTGCCAGCAGCCAAGATGATTTTAGCGGGGGGGCCGATACGCAGTATTTT
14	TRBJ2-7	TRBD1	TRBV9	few	CASSPRTGYDEQYF	TGTGCCAGCAGCCCCCGGACAGGGTATGACGAGCAGTACTTC
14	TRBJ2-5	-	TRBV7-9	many	CASSPTGTWETQYF	TGTGCCAGCAGCCCAACCGGGACATGGGAGACCCAGTACTTC
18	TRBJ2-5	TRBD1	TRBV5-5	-	CASSLTGQGGNGKETQYF	TGTGCCAGCAGCTTGACAGGACAGGGTGGAAACGGAAAAGAGACCCAGTACTTC
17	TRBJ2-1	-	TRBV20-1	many	CSARDEDGGGPYNEQFF	TGCAGTGCTAGGGACGAGGACGGAGGGGGTCCCTACAATGAGCAGTTCTTC